One TCR beta chain is described in this entry. What it recognizes is unknown. There are 13 residues in the CDR3. CDR1 DFQATT and CDR2 SNEGSKA come from the germline V gene (reference sequence). Between the trimmed V and J ends, which lost 2 bases and 5 bases, there was a span of 10 bases. The sample comes from a study of T cell repertoires in cytomegalovirus infection. Overall study context: HLA-B-restricted CMV epitopes that are well studied, plus recently identified HLA-C-restricted ones, were used by the study. CMV infection together with matching HLA type was indicated by public TCR beta signatures. Broader study findings: Identification of carriers of CMV plus the relevant HLA was performed using cumulative public TCR beta family frequency. The ex vivo response showed dominance by HLA-C-restricted CMV-specific TCR beta clonotypes.

A single record per CDR3 protein comes from TCRdb applying MiXCR to the reads. This table holds approximately 300,000 distinct CDR3 sequences, 25% found once. J is TRBJ1-5 and V is TRBV20-1; D gene ambiguous. The sequence was collected from a human donor in good health (CMV status not recorded). Some clones in this sample may be carry-over from other donors' samples. This specimen was cultured PBMCs, taken from culture after CMV antigen stimulation. The CDR3: CSARLGRDQPQHF. As DNA, the CDR3 is TGCAGTGCTAGATTAGGGAGGGATCAGCCCCAGCATTTT.